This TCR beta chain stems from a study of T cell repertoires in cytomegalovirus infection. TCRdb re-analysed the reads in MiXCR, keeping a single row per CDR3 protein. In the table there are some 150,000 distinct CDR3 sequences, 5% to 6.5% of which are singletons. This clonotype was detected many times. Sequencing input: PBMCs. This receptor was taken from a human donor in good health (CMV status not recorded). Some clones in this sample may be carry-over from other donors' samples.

CDR3: CASSLDGRGEETQYF. CDR3 bases: TGTGCCAGCAGCTTAGATGGGCGGGGCGAAGAGACCCAGTACTTC. V usage is TRBV7-2 and J usage is TRBJ2-5, with a possible D match to TRBD2 (6 bases). V was trimmed by 1 base and J by 3 bases, leaving 12 bases between them. The germline CDR1 and CDR2 sequences are SGHTA and FQGNSA. CDR3 length: 15 residues.